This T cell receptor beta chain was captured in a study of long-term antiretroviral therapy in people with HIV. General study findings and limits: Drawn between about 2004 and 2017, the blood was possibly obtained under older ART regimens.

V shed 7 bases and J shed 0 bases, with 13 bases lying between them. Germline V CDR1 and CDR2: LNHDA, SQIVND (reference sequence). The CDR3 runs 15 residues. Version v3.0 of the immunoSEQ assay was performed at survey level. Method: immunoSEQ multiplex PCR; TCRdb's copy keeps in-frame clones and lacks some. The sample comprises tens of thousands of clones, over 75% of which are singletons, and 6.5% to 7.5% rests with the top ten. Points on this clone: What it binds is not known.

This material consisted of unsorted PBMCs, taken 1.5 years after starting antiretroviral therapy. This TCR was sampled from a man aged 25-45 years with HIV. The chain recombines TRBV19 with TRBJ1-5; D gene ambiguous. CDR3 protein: CASTLGGISNQPQHF. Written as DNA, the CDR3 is TGTGCCAGTACCTTGGGCGGAATTAGCAATCAGCCCCAGCATTTT.